This T cell receptor (beta chain) was sequenced for a study of blood T cell repertoires in COVID-19. Clones were sequenced by immunoSEQ multiplex PCR, and TCRdb holds only the in-frame ones, with some missing. Here the sample spans roughly 140,000 clones, roughly four fifths being singletons. CDR1 SGHTS and CDR2 YDEGEE come from the germline V gene. The CDR3 has 15 residues. V lost 3 bases and J 8 bases, leaving 18 bases between the germline ends. The TCR sequence derives from a woman at least 80 years old with acute or convalescent COVID-19. The V gene is TRBV5-8, the J gene TRBJ2-1; D gene uncertain. Sequencing input: peripheral blood. The CDR3 coding sequence is TGTGCCAGCAGCTCACTTATTAGCCCGCGCGATGAGCAGTTCTTC. It yields the protein CASSSLISPRDEQFF.